A single sample is the source of the 10 T cell receptor beta chains below, sequenced in a study of blood T cell repertoires in COVID-19. Measured with immunoSEQ multiplex PCR; TCRdb has only the in-frame clones, and not every one. Seen here are approximately 300,000 clones, 90% observed once, and the top ten hold around 0.97%. Sequencing was performed on peripheral blood. Source of these receptors: a woman in her thirties or forties with COVID-19, enrolled during active disease.

The chain links TRBV12-3 or TRBV12-4 to TRBJ2-3; no clear D gene. This CDR3 has 11 residues. V was pared by 4 bases and J by 7 bases, with 6 bases between. The CDR3 DNA reads as TGTGCCAGCAGTTCCTTAAATACGCAGTATTTT. Translation gives CASSSLNTQYF.

Written as DNA, the CDR3 is TGTGCCATCAGTGACCAAGGACAGGGTCTTAACTATGGCTACACCTTC. It translates to CAISDQGQGLNYGYTF. V gene TRBV10-3 combines with J gene TRBJ1-2; TRBD1 aligns across 8 bases. V lost 3 bases and J lost 1; bases outside the gene matches: 7. Germline CDR1 reads ENHRY; CDR2 reads SYGVKD. The CDR3 has 16 residues.

The V gene is TRBV5-4, the J gene TRBJ1-2; 10 nucleotides line up with TRBD1. V lost 3 bases and J lost 8; bases outside the gene matches: 13. The CDR3 sequence is 16 residues long. The germline gives CDR1 SGHNT, CDR2 YYREEE (reference sequence). The CDR3 spells CASSWTGTGVDVGYTF. CDR3 nucleotide sequence: TGTGCCAGCAGCTGGACCGGGACAGGGGTTGATGTAGGCTACACCTTC.

This chain uses TRBV27 with TRBJ2-1; no clear D gene. Germline V gene data show CDR1 as MNHEY and CDR2 as SMNVEV (reference sequence). V was clipped by 4 bases and J by 9 bases, with 7 bases between them. The CDR3 has 11 amino acids. The CDR3: CASSYRSEQFF. Here the CDR3 DNA reads TGTGCCAGCAGTTATCGGAGTGAGCAGTTCTTC.

The J gene is TRBJ2-3, the V gene TRBV10-3, with TRBD2 identical over 9 bases. V was clipped by 11 bases and J by 5 bases; unmatched bases: 20. Germline values: CDR1 ENHRY, CDR2 SYGVKD. This CDR3 contains 17 residues. The CDR3 DNA follows: TGTGCCGTCCTCCCCCTCACCGGGACTAGCTGGGGAGATACGCAGTATTTT. Its protein is CAVLPLTGTSWGDTQYF.

This rearrangement joins TRBV18 to TRBJ2-2; 7 bases line up with TRBD1. Germline loops: CDR1 KGHSH, CDR2 LQKENI. The CDR3 runs to 16 residues. The V and J ends lost 4 bases and 4 bases, in that order; junction bases with no gene match: 9. The CDR3 nucleotides read TGTGCCAGCTCACTCTTAACAGGGGTGGCCACCGGGGAGCTGTTTTTT. Protein sequence: CASSLLTGVATGELFF.

The rearrangement joins TRBV7-8 to TRBJ1-5; D uncertain. V gave up 5 bases and J gave up 0 bases, with 8 bases separating them. This CDR3 has 14 amino acids. Germline lookup yields CDR1 SGHVS and CDR2 FQNEAQ. The CDR3 spells CASSADNSNQPQHF. The CDR3 DNA reads TGTGCCAGCAGCGCCGACAATAGCAATCAGCCCCAGCATTTT. Drawing the rest from reference TRBV7-8 and TRBJ1-5, the complete variable domain is GAGVSQSPRYKVAKRGQDVALRCDPISGHVSLFWYQQALGQGPEFLTYFQNEAQLDKSGLPSDRFFAERPEGSVSTLKIQRTQQEDSAVYLCASSADNSNQPQHFGDGTRLSIL.

The chain carries TRBV28 and TRBJ1-1; TRBD1 aligns across 9 bases. Germline V CDR1 and CDR2: MDHEN, SYDVKM. Losses at the gene ends were 7 bases for V and 11 bases for J; bases not matched to a gene: 14. The length of the CDR3 is 14 residues. Written as DNA, the CDR3 is TGTGCCAGCATAGGGACCCCGGACAGGGGAAGGGCTTTCTTT. Its translation is CASIGTPDRGRAFF.

This rearrangement joins TRBV7-2 to TRBJ1-1; 9 positions agree with TRBD1. With V trimmed by 10 bases and J by 3 bases, 21 bases remained unmatched. Germline CDR1 SGHTA, CDR2 FQGNSA. The length of the CDR3 is 18 residues. For the CDR3, the DNA is TGTGCCATCATTATGGGCACCGGGACAGGGTGGCGGGACACTGAAGCTTTCTTT. The encoded protein is CAIIMGTGTGWRDTEAFF.

This clone has just one count. J is TRBJ1-4 and V is TRBV5-1, with TRBD1 identical over 7 bases. With V trimmed by 4 bases and J by 7 bases, 10 bases remained unmatched. CDR3 size: 15 residues. The germline gives CDR1 SGHRS, CDR2 YFSETQ. As DNA, the CDR3 is TGCGCCAGCAGCGATATAGGGGGCTCTGGTGAAAAACTGTTTTTT. Translation gives CASSDIGGSGEKLFF.